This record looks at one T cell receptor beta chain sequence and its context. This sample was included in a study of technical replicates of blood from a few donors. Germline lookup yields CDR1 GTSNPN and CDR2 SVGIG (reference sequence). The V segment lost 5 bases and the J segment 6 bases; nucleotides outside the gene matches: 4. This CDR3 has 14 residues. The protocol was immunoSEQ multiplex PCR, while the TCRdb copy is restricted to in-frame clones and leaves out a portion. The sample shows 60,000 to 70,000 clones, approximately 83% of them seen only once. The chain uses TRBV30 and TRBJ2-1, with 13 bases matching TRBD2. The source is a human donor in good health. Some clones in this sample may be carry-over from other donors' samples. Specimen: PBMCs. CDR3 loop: CAWGGLAGVNEQFF. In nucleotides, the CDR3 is TGTGCCTGGGGAGGACTAGCGGGAGTCAATGAGCAGTTCTTC.